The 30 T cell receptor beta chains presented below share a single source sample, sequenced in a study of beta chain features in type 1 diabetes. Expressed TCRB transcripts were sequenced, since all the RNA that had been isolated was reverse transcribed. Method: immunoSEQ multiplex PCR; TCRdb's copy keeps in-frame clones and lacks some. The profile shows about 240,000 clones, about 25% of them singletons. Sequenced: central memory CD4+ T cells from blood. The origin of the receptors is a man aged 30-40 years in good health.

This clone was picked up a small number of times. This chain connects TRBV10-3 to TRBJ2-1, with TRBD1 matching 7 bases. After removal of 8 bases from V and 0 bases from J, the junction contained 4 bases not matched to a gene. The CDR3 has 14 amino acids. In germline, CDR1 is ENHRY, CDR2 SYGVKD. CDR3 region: CAISGQSSYNEQFF. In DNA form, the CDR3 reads TGTGCCATCTCGGGACAGAGCTCCTACAATGAGCAGTTCTTC.

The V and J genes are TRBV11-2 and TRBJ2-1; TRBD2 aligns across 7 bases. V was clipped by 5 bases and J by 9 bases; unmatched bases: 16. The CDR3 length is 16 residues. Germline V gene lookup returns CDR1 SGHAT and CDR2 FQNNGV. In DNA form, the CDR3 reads TGTGCCAGCAGCGAGACGACTAGCTTTGTGTCTGGTGAGCAGTTCTTC. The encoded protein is CASSETTSFVSGEQFF.

CDR3 coding DNA: TGTGCCAGCAGCTTACCAGGGCTGAGCTCCTACGAGCAGTACTTC. It yields the protein CASSLPGLSSYEQYF. This chain links TRBV7-2 with TRBJ2-7, with a weak D call TRBD1 (5 bases). Germline V gene lookup returns CDR1 SGHTA and CDR2 FQGNSA. This CDR3 is built from 15 residues. V lost 2 bases to trimming and J lost 0 bases, with 11 bases between them.

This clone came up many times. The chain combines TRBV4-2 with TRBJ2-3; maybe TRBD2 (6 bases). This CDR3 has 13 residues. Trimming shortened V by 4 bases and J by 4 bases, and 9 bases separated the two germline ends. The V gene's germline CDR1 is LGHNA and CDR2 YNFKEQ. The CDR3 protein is CASSPGGSDTQYF. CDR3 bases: TGTGCCAGCAGCCCCGGGGGTTCAGATACGCAGTATTTT.

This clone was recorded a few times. The CDR3, as DNA: TGTGCCAGCAGCCCCTGGCCCTGGCAGGGGGATTTATCTGGAAACACCATATATTTT. It specifies CASSPWPWQGDLSGNTIYF. The chain recombines TRBV5-4 with TRBJ1-3; 7 bases align to TRBD1. V lost 4 bases to trimming and J lost 1 base; unmatched junction nucleotides: 17. The CDR3 length is 19 residues. Germline V gene lookup returns CDR1 SGHNT and CDR2 YYREEE (reference sequence).

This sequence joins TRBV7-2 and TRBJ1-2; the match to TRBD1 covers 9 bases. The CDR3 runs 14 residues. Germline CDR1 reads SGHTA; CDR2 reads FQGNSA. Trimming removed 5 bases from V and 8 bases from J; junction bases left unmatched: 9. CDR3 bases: TGTGCCAGCAGCATCCCCGGGACAGGGAAGGGCTACACCTTC. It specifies CASSIPGTGKGYTF.

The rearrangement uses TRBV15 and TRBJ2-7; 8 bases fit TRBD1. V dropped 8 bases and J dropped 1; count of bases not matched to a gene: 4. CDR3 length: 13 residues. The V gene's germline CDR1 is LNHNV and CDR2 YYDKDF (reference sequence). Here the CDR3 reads CATGGQASYEQYF. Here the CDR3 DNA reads TGTGCCACCGGGGGACAGGCGTCCTACGAGCAGTACTTC.

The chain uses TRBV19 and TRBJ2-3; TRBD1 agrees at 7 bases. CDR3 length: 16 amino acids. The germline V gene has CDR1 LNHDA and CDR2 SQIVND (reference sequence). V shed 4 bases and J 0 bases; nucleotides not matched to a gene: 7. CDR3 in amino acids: CASSTGQAKSTDTQYF. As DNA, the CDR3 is TGTGCCAGTAGTACCGGACAGGCCAAGAGCACAGATACGCAGTATTTT.

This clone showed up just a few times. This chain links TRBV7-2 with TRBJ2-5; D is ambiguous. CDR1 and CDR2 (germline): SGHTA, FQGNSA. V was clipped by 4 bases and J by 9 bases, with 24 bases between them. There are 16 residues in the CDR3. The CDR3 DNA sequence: TGTGCCAGCAGCTCTCCTTATCTAGGGCTCCGGATGTCCCAGTACTTC. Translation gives CASSSPYLGLRMSQYF.

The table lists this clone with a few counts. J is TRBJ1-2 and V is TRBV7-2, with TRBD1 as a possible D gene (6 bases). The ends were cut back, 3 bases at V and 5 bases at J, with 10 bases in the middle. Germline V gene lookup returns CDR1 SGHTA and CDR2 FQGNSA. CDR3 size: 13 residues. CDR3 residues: CASSLFRGYGYTF. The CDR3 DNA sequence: TGTGCCAGCAGCTTGTTCAGGGGTTATGGCTACACCTTC. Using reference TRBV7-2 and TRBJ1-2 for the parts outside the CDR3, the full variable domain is GAGVSQSPSNKVTEKGKDVELRCDPISGHTALYWYRQSLGQGLEFLIYFQGNSAPDKSGLPSDRFSAERTGGSVSTLTIQRTQQEDSAVYLCASSLFRGYGYTFGSGTRLTVV.

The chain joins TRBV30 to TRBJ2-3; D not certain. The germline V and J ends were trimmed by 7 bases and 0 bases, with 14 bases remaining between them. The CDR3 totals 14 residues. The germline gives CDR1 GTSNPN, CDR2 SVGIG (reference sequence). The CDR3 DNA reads TGTGCCTCCCATCACACAGCTAGCACAGATACGCAGTATTTT. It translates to CASHHTASTDTQYF.

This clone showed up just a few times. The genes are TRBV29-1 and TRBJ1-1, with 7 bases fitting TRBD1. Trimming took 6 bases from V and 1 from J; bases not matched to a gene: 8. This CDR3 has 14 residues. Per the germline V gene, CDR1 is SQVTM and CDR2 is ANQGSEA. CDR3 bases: TGCAGCGTCGTAACCGACAGGGCGAACACTGAAGCTTTCTTT. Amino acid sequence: CSVVTDRANTEAFF.

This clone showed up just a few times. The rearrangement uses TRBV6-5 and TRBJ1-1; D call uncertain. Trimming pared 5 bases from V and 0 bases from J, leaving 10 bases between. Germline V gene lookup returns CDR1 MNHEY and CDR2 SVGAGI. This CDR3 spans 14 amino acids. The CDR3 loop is CASSARLMNTEAFF. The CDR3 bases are TGTGCCAGCAGTGCCAGGCTTATGAACACTGAAGCTTTCTTT.

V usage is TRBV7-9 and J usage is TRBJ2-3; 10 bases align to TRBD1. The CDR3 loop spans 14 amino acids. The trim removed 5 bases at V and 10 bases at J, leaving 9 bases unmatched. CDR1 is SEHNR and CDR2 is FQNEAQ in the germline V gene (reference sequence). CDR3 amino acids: CASSQTDRGSAQYF. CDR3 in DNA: TGTGCCAGCAGCCAAACGGACAGGGGGTCTGCGCAGTATTTT. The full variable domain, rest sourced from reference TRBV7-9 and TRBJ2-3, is DTGVSQNPRHKITKRGQNVTFRCDPISEHNRLYWYRQTLGQGPEFLTYFQNEAQLEKSRLLSDRFSAERPKGSFSTLEIQRTEQGDSAMYLCASSQTDRGSAQYFGPGTRLTVL.

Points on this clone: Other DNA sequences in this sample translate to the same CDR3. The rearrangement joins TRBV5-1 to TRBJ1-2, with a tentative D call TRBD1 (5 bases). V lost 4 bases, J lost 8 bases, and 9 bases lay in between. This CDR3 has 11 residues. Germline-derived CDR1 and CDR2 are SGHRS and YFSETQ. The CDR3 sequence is CASSPGGGYTF. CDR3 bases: TGCGCCAGCAGCCCCGGGGGAGGCTACACCTTC.

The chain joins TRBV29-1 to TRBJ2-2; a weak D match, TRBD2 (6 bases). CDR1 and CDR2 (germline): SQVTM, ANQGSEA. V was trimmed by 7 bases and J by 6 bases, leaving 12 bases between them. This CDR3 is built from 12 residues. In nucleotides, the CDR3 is TGCAGCGCGGGACGGGGGTCCGGGGAGCTGTTTTTT. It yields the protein CSAGRGSGELFF.

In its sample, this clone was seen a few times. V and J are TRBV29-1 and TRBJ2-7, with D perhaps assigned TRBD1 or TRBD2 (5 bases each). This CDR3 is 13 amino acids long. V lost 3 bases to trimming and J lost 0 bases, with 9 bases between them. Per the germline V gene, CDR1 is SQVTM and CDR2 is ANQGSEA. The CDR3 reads CSVEWDASYEQYF. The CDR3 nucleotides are TGCAGCGTTGAGTGGGACGCCTCCTACGAGCAGTACTTC.

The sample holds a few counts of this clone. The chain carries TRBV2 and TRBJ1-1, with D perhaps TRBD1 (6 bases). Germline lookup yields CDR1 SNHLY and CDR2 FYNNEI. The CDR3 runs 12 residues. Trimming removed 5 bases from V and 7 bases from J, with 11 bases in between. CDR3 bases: TGTGCCAGCAGTATGGTCAGGGGTGAAGCTTTCTTT. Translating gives CASSMVRGEAFF. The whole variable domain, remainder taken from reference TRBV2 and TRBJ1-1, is EPEVTQTPSHQVTQMGQEVILRCVPISNHLYFYWYRQILGQKVEFLVSFYNNEISEKSEIFDDQFSVERPDGSNFTLKIRSTKLEDSAMYFCASSMVRGEAFFGQGTRLTVV.

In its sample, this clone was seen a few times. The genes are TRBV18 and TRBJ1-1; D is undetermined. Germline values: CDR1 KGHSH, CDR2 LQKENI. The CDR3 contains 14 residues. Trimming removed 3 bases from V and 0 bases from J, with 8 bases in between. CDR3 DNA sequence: TGTGCCAGCTCACCGGACGTTATGAACACTGAAGCTTTCTTT. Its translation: CASSPDVMNTEAFF.

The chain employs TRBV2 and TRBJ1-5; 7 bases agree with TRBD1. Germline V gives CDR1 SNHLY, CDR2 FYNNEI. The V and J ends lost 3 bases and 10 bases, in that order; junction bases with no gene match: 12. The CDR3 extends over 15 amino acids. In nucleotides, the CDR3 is TGTGCCAGCAGTGATCAGGGGGGACGTCGTGAACCCCAGCATTTT. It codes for CASSDQGGRREPQHF.

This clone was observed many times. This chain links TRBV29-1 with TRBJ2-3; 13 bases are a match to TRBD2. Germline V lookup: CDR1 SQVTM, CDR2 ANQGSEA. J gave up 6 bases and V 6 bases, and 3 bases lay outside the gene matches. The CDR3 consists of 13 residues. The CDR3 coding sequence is TGCAGCGTCGGGACTAGCGGGATGGATACGCAGTATTTT. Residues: CSVGTSGMDTQYF.

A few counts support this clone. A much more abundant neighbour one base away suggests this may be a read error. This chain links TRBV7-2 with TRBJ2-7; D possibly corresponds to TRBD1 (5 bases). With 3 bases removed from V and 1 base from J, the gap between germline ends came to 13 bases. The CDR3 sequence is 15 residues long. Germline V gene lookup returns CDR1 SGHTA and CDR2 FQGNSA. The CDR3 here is CASSFRQGPSYEQYF. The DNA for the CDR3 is TGTGCCAGCAGCTTCCGGCAGGGCCCTTCCTACGAGCAGTACTTC.

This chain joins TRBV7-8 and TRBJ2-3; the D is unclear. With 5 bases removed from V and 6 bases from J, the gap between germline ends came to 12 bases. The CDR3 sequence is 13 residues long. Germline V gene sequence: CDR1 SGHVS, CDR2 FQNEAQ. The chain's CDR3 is CASSPHAADTQYF. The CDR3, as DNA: TGTGCCAGCAGCCCCCACGCAGCCGATACGCAGTATTTT.

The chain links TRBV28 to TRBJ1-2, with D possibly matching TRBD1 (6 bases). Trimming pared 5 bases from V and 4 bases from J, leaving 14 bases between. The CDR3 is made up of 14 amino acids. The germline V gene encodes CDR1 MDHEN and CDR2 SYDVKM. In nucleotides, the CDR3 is TGTGCCAGCAGTACCCCTGACAGGTTCTATGGCTACACCTTC. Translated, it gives CASSTPDRFYGYTF.

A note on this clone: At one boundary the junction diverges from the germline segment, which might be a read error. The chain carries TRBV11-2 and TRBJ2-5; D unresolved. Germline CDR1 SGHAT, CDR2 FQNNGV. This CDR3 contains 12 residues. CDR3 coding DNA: TGTGCGAGCAGTAGGAATCGGGAGACCCAGTACTTC. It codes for CASSRNRETQYF.

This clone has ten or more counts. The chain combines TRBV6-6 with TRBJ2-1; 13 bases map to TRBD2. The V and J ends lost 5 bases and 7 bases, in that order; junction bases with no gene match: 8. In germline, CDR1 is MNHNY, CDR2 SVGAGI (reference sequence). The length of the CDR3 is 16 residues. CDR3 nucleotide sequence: TGTGCCAGCAGTGCTCTGGGACTAGCGGGGAGGAATGAGCAGTTCTTC. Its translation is CASSALGLAGRNEQFF.

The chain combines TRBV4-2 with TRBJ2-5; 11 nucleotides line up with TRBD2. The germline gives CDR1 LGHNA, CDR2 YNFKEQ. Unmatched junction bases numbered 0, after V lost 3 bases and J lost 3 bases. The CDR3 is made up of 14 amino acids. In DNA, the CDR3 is TGTGCCAGCAGCCAGGGACTAGCGGAAGAGACCCAGTACTTC. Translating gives CASSQGLAEETQYF.

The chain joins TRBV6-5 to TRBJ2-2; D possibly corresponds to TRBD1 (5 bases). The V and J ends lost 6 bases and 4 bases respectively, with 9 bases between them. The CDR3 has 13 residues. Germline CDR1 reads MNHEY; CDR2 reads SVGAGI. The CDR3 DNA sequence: TGTGCCAGCAGGCGAGACAGCACCGGGGAGCTGTTTTTT. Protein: CASRRDSTGELFF.

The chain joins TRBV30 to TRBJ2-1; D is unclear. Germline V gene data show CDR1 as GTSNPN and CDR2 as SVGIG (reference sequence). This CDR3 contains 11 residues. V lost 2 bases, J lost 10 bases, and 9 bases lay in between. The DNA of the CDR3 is TGTGCCTGGAGTAGCCGTCACGAGCAGTTCTTC. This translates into CAWSSRHEQFF.

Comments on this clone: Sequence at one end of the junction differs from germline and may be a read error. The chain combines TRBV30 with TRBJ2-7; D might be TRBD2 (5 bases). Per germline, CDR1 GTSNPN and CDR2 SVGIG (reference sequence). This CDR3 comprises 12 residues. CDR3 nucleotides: TGTGCCGGGAGTGTACGCGTATACGAGCAGTACTTC. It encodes CAGSVRVYEQYF.